This T cell receptor (beta chain) is drawn from a study of identical twins. The study, taken as a whole, reports: Where out-of-frame alpha sequences were twin-shared, they showed excess low generation probability. In zero-insertion analyses, partial confounding could arise from invariant MAIT and iNKT cells.

TCRdb called the 5' RACE reads again in MiXCR, with one record for every CDR3 protein. The repertoire includes 690,000 or so distinct CDR3 sequences, 8.6% of them detected once, and around 0.98% sits in the top ten. Trimming at V came to 0 bases and at J to 3 bases, leaving 2 bases not matched to a gene. The CDR3 covers 14 residues. The germline V gene encodes CDR1 SGDLS and CDR2 YYNGEE. This clonotype was picked up many times. No antigen is known for it. The same data also contributed to another study, on yellow fever vaccine responses in identical twins.

This clonotype was obtained from a woman younger than 35 in good health. The specimen was PBMCs. J is TRBJ1-2 and V is TRBV9; 7 positions agree with TRBD1. The CDR3 is CASSVAGTDYGYTF. In DNA, the CDR3 is TGTGCCAGCAGCGTAGCAGGGACAGACTATGGCTACACCTTC.